These 2 T cell receptor beta chains were sequenced from one sample in a study of TIL therapy for anti-PD-1-resistant metastatic lung cancer. Specified time point: pre-treatment sample, taken before nivolumab and TIL therapy. Tumor tissue came from excised metastases, mostly pleural nodules or supraclavicular lymph nodes. The immunoSEQ assay was v3. The repertoire was sequenced with immunoSEQ multiplex PCR; TCRdb's copy has only in-frame clones and lacks some. The data show about 48,000 clones, roughly 70% seen once. The starting material was tumor tissue, obtained at baseline. Receptors originate from a person aged 25-85 years with non-small cell lung cancer.

The genes are TRBV1 and TRBJ2-1; the table's D call, TRBD2, was not checked against the DNA. TRBV1 is a documented pseudogene. The CDR3 spans 17 residues. The CDR3 sequence: CTSSHILAGATHNEQFF. The CDR3 region has the DNA TGCACCAGCAGCCATATCCTAGCGGGGGCAACTCACAATGAGCAGTTCTTC.

The rearrangement joins TRBV6-5 to TRBJ1-5; D might be TRBD1 (5 bases). The CDR3 contains 14 residues. The germline V and J ends were trimmed by 10 bases and 0 bases, with 13 bases remaining between them. Looked up from germline, CDR1 is MNHEY and CDR2 is SVGAGI. The CDR3 DNA sequence: TGTGCCACCCCAGGGCGGAATAGCAATCAGCCCCAGCATTTT. Encoded protein: CATPGRNSNQPQHF.